This TCR beta chain is drawn from a study of shared clonotypes between healthy human individuals. Deep was the level at which the assay was run. PCR replicates performed on unsorted PBMC used roughly 300 ng DNA, 25,000 to 35,000 T cell genomes. Using immunoSEQ multiplex PCR, the repertoire was profiled, and TCRdb retains in-frame clones only, with some absent. Here the sample spans some 500,000 clones, approximately 79% being singletons. From germline, CDR1 is LGHNA and CDR2 YNFKEQ. CDR3 size: 18 residues. Worth noting for this clone: The same CDR3 arises from other DNA sequences in this sample as well.

Each unsorted sample relied on about 90 million PBMCs as its source of genomic DNA. The chain couples TRBV4-2 to TRBJ2-5; 9 positions agree with TRBD2. Gene TRBJ2-7 matches the end of the DNA better, so the J call may be wrong. Input material: PBMCs. This receptor was taken from a woman aged 40 to 55 in good health. Some clones in this sample may be carry-over from other donors' samples. The CDR3, as DNA: TGTGCCAGCAGCCAAGAGTGGGCGGGAGGGCCTTTCGTACACGAGCAGTACTTC. Its protein is CASSQEWAGGPFVHEQYF.